This TCR beta chain was retrieved from a study of cytomegalovirus exposure and HLA in healthy donors. About the study: Samples from HLA-typed donors yielded around 79 million unique TCRs in an early data release.

The primer mix had 60 Vbeta and 13 Jbeta primers. Sequencing was performed with immunoSEQ multiplex PCR; in TCRdb, only in-frame clones are kept and a portion is missing. This sample has some 120,000 clones, with roughly 74% found just once. Study-wide results and caveats: Rarity characterized most TCR sequences, yet some public TCRs appeared in many donors. A few V segments could not be told apart, such as TRBV6-2 and TRBV6-3, and were left out. Later analysis found that TCR beta chains associated with HLA were more clonally expanded than other, equally common chains.

The CDR3 is 14 amino acids. The germline gives CDR1 SGHTA, CDR2 FQGNSA. The V gene lost 3 bases and the J gene lost 3 bases, with 9 bases spanning the gap. A word on this clone: As yet, its antigen is unknown.

The V gene is TRBV7-2, the J gene TRBJ1-5; weak D call: TRBD1 (5 bases). The receptor was isolated from a woman between 50 and 59 years old in good health and CMV-seropositive. Input material: PBMCs. CDR3 residues: CASSLGPSNQPQHF. In DNA, the CDR3 is TGTGCCAGCAGCTTGGGGCCCTCCAATCAGCCCCAGCATTTT.